This TCR beta chain stems from a study of T cells in Graves' hyperthyroidism and ophthalmopathy (dated by TCRdb to the late 2010s). For context, the study as a whole: Peripheral blood was sampled at the time of initial diagnosis, prior to any treatment. To identify distinguishing TCR V-J signatures, a discovery cohort of about 95 patients was used, comprising 40 to 45 with Graves' ophthalmopathy and 57 with stable Graves' hyperthyroidism. Prospective prediction of ophthalmopathy was tested in an independent validation cohort of 18 hyperthyroidism patients and 15 to 17 patients who later progressed to ophthalmopathy. The 100 discovery patients were divided at random into training and test sets in a 7:3 ratio. The study also compared thyroid tissue and blood T-cell repertoires from more than 5 Graves' hyperthyroidism patients. Once sampling was done, hyperthyroidism patients were given methimazole at a starting dose of 30 mg daily, whereas ophthalmopathy patients were given high-dose intravenous methylprednisolone. The paper describes TCR Vbeta CDR3 sequencing of 120 to 150 peripheral blood samples, made up of 40 to 45 ophthalmopathy patients, some 76 hyperthyroidism patients and 17 progressor patients. Broad study findings and their caveats: In validation, the model predicted progression to ophthalmopathy a median of around 6.5 months before onset, with approximately 71% sensitivity and about 75% specificity. In cross-validation, a model built on a 13 V-J signature told ophthalmopathy apart from stable hyperthyroidism with under 90% sensitivity and roughly 81% specificity, and in testing the same model reached 80%/75%. Most expanded thyroid clonotypes (frequency above 0.001) were also detected in blood, suggesting blood repertoires may reflect thyroid immune responses. No statistical method was used to fix the sample size in advance, and group allocation was not hidden from the investigators.

Hyperthyroidism patients were aged 18 to 65 years and newly diagnosed, with disease duration of less than 2 months. The study excluded patients with uncontrolled infections, other autoimmune diseases, pregnancy or lactation. Diagnoses were established on the basis of clinical symptoms, serum thyroxine and TRAb, thyroid ultrasound, and orbital computed tomography. For progressor patients, blood was drawn at the first diagnosis of hyperthyroidism, before any ophthalmopathy symptoms had appeared. Ficoll-Paque density gradient centrifugation was used to isolate PBMCs from around 10 ml of fresh peripheral blood. Progressor patients were initially diagnosed with Graves' hyperthyroidism and developed ophthalmopathy during follow-up. Total RNA was extracted with Trizol reagent, and quality was checked on an Agilent 2100 Bioanalyzer. The V end loses 3 bases and the J end loses 5 bases, and a stretch of 8 bases separates them. Spanning cysteine to phenylalanine, the CDR3 consists of 13 amino acids. Here the CDR3 DNA is all that survives: 39 bases in frame from base 1.

In this sample, this clonotype turned up many times. What antigen it recognizes has not been identified. No base quality values were provided; no much bigger clone lies one nucleotide off. TCR beta CDR3 regions were amplified from RNA transcripts. The TCR CDR3 was subjected to a first round of RT-PCR using the HTBI primer set and the Qiagen OneStep RT-PCR kit. The libraries were constructed in a second round of multiplex PCR and then size-selected and purified. Paired-end sequencing of the libraries was performed with 100 bp reads on an Illumina HiSeq2000. As for the authors' bioinformatics: Raw data were processed with SOAPnuke, discarding reads with adapters, uncalled bases, mean Phred below 15, or no exact constant-primer or identifier match. High-quality paired reads were merged using COPE v1.2.5, and each unique nucleotide sequence was defined as a clonotype. Clonotypes were aligned to IMGT TRBV, TRBD and TRBJ reference segments using MiTCR v1.1. Only V-J combinations with frequency above 0.0001, covering 99% to 99.2% of repertoires, were analysed. A TCS score was defined as the ratio between F50 (clonal expansion) and ExV (chaos), using BLOSUM62-based TCRdist between CDR3 peptides within each V-J. Welch's t-statistics and random forest reduced around 550 V-J features to around 14, which were used in a naive Bayes classifier (R e1071). Clones were called with MiXCR by TCRdb after fastp trimmed the public reads at Q25, and only in-frame beta chains were retained. A single entry per CDR3 protein holds the most common genes and DNA from its merged rows. The V and J calls, along with clone size, are taken from TCRdb and not from the paper's own processing. The sample table holds fewer than 300,000 distinct CDR3 sequences, of which less than 30% were seen once. Together, the top ten hold approximately 30% of the sample.

The source of this sequence is a man aged 35 to 55 with Graves' hyperthyroidism that later progressed to Graves' ophthalmopathy. The rearrangement joined TRBV12-3 or TRBV12-4 to TRBJ1-5; the D gene is possibly TRBD1, with 5 bases matching. Sequences were obtained from blood. CDR3 loop: CASSFSGDQPQHF. The bases read TGTGCCAGCAGTTTCTCGGGGGATCAGCCCCAGCATTTT.